The clone carrying this T cell receptor (beta chain) appeared a single time. Its antigen remains unidentified. The method was immunoSEQ multiplex PCR; TCRdb's version includes in-frame clones alone and lacks a portion of them. The sample consists of several thousand clones, 79% of them appearing once. This specimen belongs to a study of immune evolution from preneoplasia to lung adenocarcinoma. Notes on the study in general: Normal lung had highest clonality; later lesions appeared denser, more diverse. Top clone frequencies peaked in normal lung, apparently declining through invasive adenocarcinoma.

Patient tissue came from resections in Japan or China, 2014–2017. Histologic diagnosis was independently verified by two lung pathologists. J lost 3 bases, V lost 3 bases, and 13 bases had no gene match. The CDR3 has 17 residues. CDR1 MNHEY and CDR2 SMNVEV come from the germline V gene (reference sequence). The TCR sequence derives from a person aged 55-80 years with lung adenocarcinoma. The genes are TRBV27 and TRBJ2-7, with 8 bases identical to TRBD1. Sequencing used FFPE adjacent normal lung tissue. The DNA of the CDR3 is TGTGCCAGCAGTTTCATATTCGACAGGGGAGGTTTCTACGAGCAGTACTTC. This encodes CASSFIFDRGGFYEQYF.